This T cell receptor (beta chain) was captured in a study of T cells after yellow fever vaccination. Whole-study context: For low cell numbers, libraries were made with SMART-Seq v4 Ultra Low Input. General study findings and limits: High-abundance clonotypes from the bulk population could contaminate FACS-sorted repertoires.

Germline CDR1 and CDR2: SGHTA and FQGTGA. The CDR3 covers 17 residues. V trimming: 3 bases; J trimming: 5 bases; junction bases outside the gene matches: 11. Comments on this clonotype: Its specificity is unknown.

TCRdb reprocessed the 5' RACE reads with MiXCR, giving one entry per CDR3 protein. The sample shows roughly 250,000 distinct CDR3 sequences, 10% to 15% of them seen only once. The chain has TRBV7-3 and TRBJ2-2; the match to TRBD2 covers 8 bases. The sequencing used CD4+ T cells sorted from PBMCs, collected 45 days after the yellow fever booster vaccination. The origin of this receptor is a man aged 30-40 years who received the YFV17D yellow fever vaccine. CDR3 residues: CASSLKASGLQTGELFF. CDR3 bases: TGTGCCAGCAGCTTGAAGGCTAGCGGGTTACAGACCGGGGAGCTGTTTTTT.